This TCR beta chain was sequenced for a study of Ad26.COV2.S vaccination and SARS-CoV-2 variants. Study information: Into the muscle, Ad26.COV2.S was dosed once or twice, 56 days apart. Findings and caveats of the study: Vaccine recipients posted higher spike-specific TCR breadth than their placebo counterparts. Vaccine and placebo recipients had comparable breadth of non-spike TCRs.

Treatment defined: over 15 received Ad26.COV2.S at low or high dose, single or two shots; several received placebo; per-sample allocation not given. Material that was analyzed had been drawn on day 63 after the first vaccine or placebo injection. Boston supplied an adult donor aged 18-55 years. This CDR3 has 15 residues. Germline-derived CDR1 and CDR2 are GTSNPN and SVGIG (reference sequence). Trimming stripped 2 bases from V and 8 bases from J, with 19 bases between. A word on this clone: As yet, its antigen is unknown.

Profiling relied on immunoSEQ multiplex PCR, and the TCRdb table lists in-frame clones only, not all of them. The sample consists of about 680,000 clones, approximately 88% of them appearing once. The input for sequencing was peripheral blood, taken in a trial of Ad26.COV2.S vaccine versus placebo. This receptor was identified in a person aged 18-65 years who received the Ad26.COV2.S COVID-19 vaccine or a placebo. V and J are TRBV30 and TRBJ2-1; possibly TRBD1 for D (6 bases). The CDR3 here is CAWSKGGRYSDEQFF. Here the CDR3 DNA reads TGTGCCTGGAGTAAAGGGGGAAGGTATAGCGATGAGCAGTTCTTC.